The clone carrying this T cell receptor (beta chain) appeared a single time. The antigen remains unidentified. The PCR had 60 Vbeta and 13 Jbeta primers. Repertoires were generated with immunoSEQ multiplex PCR, while TCRdb's copy carries only in-frame clones and drops some. The data contain approximately 100,000 clones, roughly 79% of them singletons. The entry originates in a study of cytomegalovirus exposure and HLA in healthy donors. General observations from the study: A later analysis reported that several of the most significant clusters appeared to be linked to common viral pathogens, among them Epstein-Barr virus.

This CDR3 comprises 14 residues. The ends were cut back, 4 bases at V and 0 bases at J, with 8 bases in the middle. The germline V gene encodes CDR1 SGDLS and CDR2 YYNGEE. This receptor was obtained from a woman between 35 and 50 years old in good health and CMV-seronegative. The chain combines TRBV9 with TRBJ1-5; possibly TRBD1 for D (6 bases). Sequences were obtained from PBMCs. The CDR3 protein is CASSTGSSNQPQHF. The CDR3 DNA is TGTGCCAGCAGCACAGGGAGTAGCAATCAGCCCCAGCATTTT.